One and the same sample provided the 31 T cell receptor beta chains below, sequenced in a study of vaccination and CD4 T cells after COVID-19. The antigens for these receptors are not known. The treatment was: approximately nine-day PBMC culture with coronavirus spike peptide pools or control peptides (ViraFEST assay). Sequencing of DNA taken from cultured CD4+ T cells relied on the Oncomine TCR Beta short-read assay. TCRdb re-called the PCR reads through MiXCR, storing one row per CDR3 protein. Of 14,000 or so distinct CDR3 sequences listed, 25% to 30% are singletons. Sequenced: cultured CD4+ T cells from blood. The receptors derive from a human donor with COVID-19.

The sample holds a few counts of this clonotype. J is TRBJ2-2 and V is TRBV20-1, with 8 bases aligning to TRBD1. This CDR3 is 16 amino acids long. Per the germline V gene, CDR1 is DFQATT and CDR2 is SNEGSKA (reference sequence). Germline trimming cut 0 bases from V and 5 bases from J; bases unmatched to any gene: 8. DNA of the CDR3: TGCAGTGCTAGAGATGTCAGGACAGGGCGGACCGGGGAGCTGTTTTTT. Residues: CSARDVRTGRTGELFF.

This clonotype was picked up a small number of times. V gene TRBV15 combines with J gene TRBJ2-7, with 8 bases identical to TRBD1. The CDR3 sequence is 17 residues long. Germline loops: CDR1 LNHNV, CDR2 YYDKDF (reference sequence). V dropped 0 bases and J dropped 3; count of bases not matched to a gene: 10. CDR3 DNA: TGTGCCACCAGCAGAGAGCAGGGGGCGTTGGGTGACTACGAGCAGTACTTC. This gives the protein CATSREQGALGDYEQYF.

Only a few counts were recorded for this clonotype. The chain joins TRBV10-3 to TRBJ1-2, with D uncertain. The CDR3 spans 13 residues. Between the trimmed V and J ends, which lost 4 bases and 2 bases, there was a span of 8 bases. CDR1 is ENHRY, CDR2 SYGVKD, per germline. CDR3 residues: CAISAGENYGYTF. The CDR3 coding sequence is TGTGCCATCAGTGCGGGAGAAAACTATGGCTACACCTTC.

This clonotype was detected only a few times. The V and J genes are TRBV28 and TRBJ1-2, with TRBD1 as a possible D gene (6 bases). V lost 6 bases, J lost 7 bases, and 18 bases lay in between. Germline lookup yields CDR1 MDHEN and CDR2 SYDVKM. This CDR3 is built from 14 residues. The CDR3 region is CASSTAGRGGGYTF. The CDR3 nucleotides are TGTGCCAGCAGCACGGCGGGCAGGGGTGGTGGCTACACCTTC.

The genes are TRBV18 and TRBJ1-1; 9 bases are a match to TRBD1. The CDR3 spans 16 residues. Unmatched junction bases numbered 10, after V lost 4 bases and J lost 4 bases. Germline CDR1 KGHSH, CDR2 LQKENI. This CDR3 reads CASSLGTGRLGTEAFF. The CDR3 nucleotides read TGTGCCAGCTCACTTGGGACAGGGCGGTTAGGCACTGAAGCTTTCTTT.

The chain uses TRBV12-3 or TRBV12-4 and TRBJ1-5; D is unresolved. The ends were cut back, 3 bases at V and 2 bases at J, with 11 bases in the middle. CDR3 length: 15 residues. Here the CDR3 DNA reads TGTGCCAGCAGTTTGTTGGGGAGGGGCAATCAGCCCCAGCATTTT. It yields the protein CASSLLGRGNQPQHF.

The chain carries TRBV20-1 and TRBJ1-2; D is unclear. V lost 1 base, J lost 2 bases, and 11 bases lay in between. Germline values: CDR1 DFQATT, CDR2 SNEGSKA (reference sequence). This CDR3 has 14 amino acids. CDR3 loop: CSARAVGQNYGYTF. CDR3 bases: TGCAGTGCTAGAGCCGTTGGGCAGAACTATGGCTACACCTTC.

This clonotype occurred a few times. The chain joins TRBV28 to TRBJ1-3; tentative D call: TRBD1 (6 bases). This CDR3 spans 16 amino acids. Germline V gene lookup returns CDR1 MDHEN and CDR2 SYDVKM. Trimming shortened V by 7 bases and J by 6 bases, and 22 bases separated the two germline ends. This CDR3 reads CASIAGGARAENTIYF. Written as DNA, the CDR3 is TGTGCCAGCATCGCTGGGGGGGCCAGGGCGGAAAACACCATATATTTT.

This sequence joins TRBV27 and TRBJ1-5; tentatively, D is TRBD1 (5 bases). The CDR3 is 14 amino acids. V gave up 2 bases and J gave up 6 bases, with 11 bases separating them. Per germline, CDR1 MNHEY and CDR2 SMNVEV (reference sequence). The CDR3 loop is CASSLQRGTQPQHF. For the CDR3, the DNA is TGTGCCAGCAGTTTACAGCGGGGGACTCAGCCCCAGCATTTT.

This sequence joins TRBV2 and TRBJ2-3; 9 bases fit TRBD2. CDR1 SNHLY and CDR2 FYNNEI come from the germline V gene. The CDR3 is made up of 16 amino acids. J lost 2 bases, V lost 4 bases, and 7 bases had no gene match. The chain's CDR3 is CASSVSGSSSTDTQYF. As DNA, the CDR3 is TGTGCCAGCAGTGTTAGCGGGAGCAGTTCCACAGATACGCAGTATTTT. Together with reference TRBV2 and TRBJ2-3, the CDR3 gives the full variable domain: EPEVTQTPSHQVTQMGQEVILRCVPISNHLYFYWYRQILGQKVEFLVSFYNNEISEKSEIFDDQFSVERPDGSNFTLKIRSTKLEDSAMYFCASSVSGSSSTDTQYFGPGTRLTVL.

The CDR3 nucleotides read TGCGCCAGCAGCTTCACAGGGGGCCAACAAGAGACCCAGTACTTC. Translating gives CASSFTGGQQETQYF. The rearrangement links TRBV5-1 to TRBJ2-5; 9 bases map to TRBD1. V was pared by 2 bases and J by 2 bases, with 4 bases of the junction left unmatched. Germline values: CDR1 SGHRS, CDR2 YFSETQ. This CDR3 is built from 15 residues.

In its sample, this clonotype was seen a few times. The chain is built from TRBV19 and TRBJ1-5; 7 nucleotides line up with TRBD1. J gave up 4 bases and V 3 bases, and 9 bases lay outside the gene matches. CDR1 and CDR2 from the germline V gene are LNHDA and SQIVND (reference sequence). The CDR3 contains 16 residues. Here the CDR3 reads CASSIEGQLLNQPQHF. CDR3 DNA: TGTGCCAGTAGTATTGAGGGACAGCTATTAAATCAGCCCCAGCATTTT.

Concerning this clonotype itself: A read error may account for a junction end that differs from germline. The chain has TRBV7-6 and TRBJ2-6; D might be TRBD1 or TRBD2, each matching 6 bases. The germline V gene encodes CDR1 SGHVS and CDR2 FNYEAQ. This CDR3 comprises 17 residues. In nucleotides, the CDR3 is TGTGCCAGCAGCTTAGTCGGAGGGGGTTCTGGGGCCGACGTCCTGACTTTC. It specifies CASSLVGGGSGADVLTF.

This clonotype was detected only a few times. The V gene is TRBV7-2, the J gene TRBJ1-1, with a weak D call TRBD1 (5 bases). The germline CDR1 and CDR2 sequences are SGHTA and FQGNSA. This CDR3 comprises 14 residues. V gave up 3 bases and J gave up 6 bases, with 14 bases separating them. The chain's CDR3 is CASSFGGYTPEAFF. CDR3 in DNA: TGTGCCAGCAGCTTCGGGGGTTATACTCCTGAAGCTTTCTTT.

This clonotype came up a few times. Written as DNA, the CDR3 is TGTGCCAGCAGTTACTCGATCGTTTTGGACAGGGTCAATGGGAACACTGAAGCTTTCTTT. This translates into CASSYSIVLDRVNGNTEAFF. The chain is built from TRBV6-5 and TRBJ1-1; TRBD1 agrees at 8 bases. In germline, CDR1 is MNHEY, CDR2 SVGAGI. The CDR3 is made up of 20 amino acids. V shed 0 bases, J shed 1 base, and the junction held 16 bases outside the gene matches.

The V gene is TRBV5-1, the J gene TRBJ2-2; TRBD2 aligns across 11 bases. There are 15 residues in the CDR3. V lost 4 bases to trimming and J lost 6 bases; unmatched junction nucleotides: 5. Per the germline V gene, CDR1 is SGHRS and CDR2 is YFSETQ. The CDR3 sequence is CASSPSGGPSGELFF. For the CDR3, the DNA is TGCGCCAGCAGCCCTAGCGGGGGGCCCTCCGGGGAGCTGTTTTTT.

The V call is TRBV20-1, the J call TRBJ2-3; tentatively, D is TRBD1 (7 bases). This CDR3 has 16 amino acids. Germline V lookup: CDR1 DFQATT, CDR2 SNEGSKA (reference sequence). The V end was cut by 0 bases, the J end by 2 bases, with 15 bases between. CDR3 coding DNA: TGCAGTGCTAGAGATCCTGGGGGGACAGACACAGATACGCAGTATTTT. Protein sequence: CSARDPGGTDTDTQYF.

This clonotype was observed a handful of times. The V call is TRBV6-1, the J call TRBJ2-5, with no clear D. CDR3 length: 13 residues. Germline CDR1 is MNHNS and CDR2 is SASEGT. Trimming pared 3 bases from V and 4 bases from J, leaving 9 bases between. CDR3 region: CASSEGWLETQYF. The CDR3 DNA reads as TGTGCCAGCAGTGAGGGGTGGCTAGAGACCCAGTACTTC.

This chain uses TRBV20-1 with TRBJ2-7, with TRBD2 matching over 7 bases. Germline CDR1 and CDR2: DFQATT and SNEGSKA (reference sequence). With V trimmed by 2 bases and J by 3 bases, 13 bases remained unmatched. The CDR3 is made up of 16 amino acids. CDR3 in DNA: TGCAGTGCTAGATCCCCCGCTAGCGGTAGTCTCTACGAGCAGTACTTC. Translated: CSARSPASGSLYEQYF.

The J gene is TRBJ2-5, the V gene TRBV12-3 or TRBV12-4; 8 positions match TRBD1. V dropped 6 bases and J dropped 1; count of bases not matched to a gene: 7. This CDR3 is 15 amino acids long. CDR3 sequence: CASSPFDRGQETQYF. CDR3 bases: TGTGCCAGCAGCCCCTTCGACAGGGGCCAAGAGACCCAGTACTTC.

This clonotype showed up just a few times. CDR3 region: CASSLGRGGQPQHF. In DNA form, the CDR3 reads TGTGCCAGCAGTTTGGGAAGGGGAGGTCAGCCCCAGCATTTT. The J gene is TRBJ1-5, the V gene TRBV27; D possibly corresponds to TRBD1 (5 bases). The V end was cut by 3 bases, the J end by 6 bases, with 12 bases between. Germline V gene lookup returns CDR1 MNHEY and CDR2 SMNVEV (reference sequence). The length of the CDR3 is 14 residues.

This clonotype came up a few times. CDR3 sequence (DNA): TGCAGTGCTGAGCACTCGAACACTGAAGCTTTCTTT. Amino acid sequence: CSAEHSNTEAFF. The chain carries TRBV20-1 and TRBJ1-1; no clear D gene. Germline V gene lookup returns CDR1 DFQATT and CDR2 SNEGSKA (reference sequence). This CDR3 comprises 12 residues. Trimming cost V 5 bases and J 1 base, with 8 bases left between them.

This clonotype has just a few counts. The chain couples TRBV20-1 to TRBJ1-5; D is perhaps TRBD1 (6 bases). The CDR3 length is 16 residues. Germline V gene data show CDR1 as DFQATT and CDR2 as SNEGSKA (reference sequence). V lost 4 bases to trimming and J lost 2 bases, with 18 bases between them. CDR3 in amino acids: CSANENLGGRNQPQHF. The CDR3 nucleotides read TGCAGTGCTAACGAGAACCTAGGGGGGCGCAATCAGCCCCAGCATTTT.

The chain combines TRBV6-5 with TRBJ1-4; D remains unclear. The ends were cut back, 2 bases at V and 8 bases at J, with 12 bases in the middle. The CDR3 runs to 14 residues. Looked up from germline, CDR1 is MNHEY and CDR2 is SVGAGI. This CDR3 reads CASSYDIFGEKLFF. CDR3 nucleotides: TGTGCCAGCAGTTACGATATATTCGGGGAAAAACTGTTTTTT.

This chain joins TRBV7-6 and TRBJ1-1; no firm D call. This CDR3 is built from 15 residues. Looked up from germline, CDR1 is SGHVS and CDR2 is FNYEAQ. Trimming left V 1 base short and J 2 bases short, with 11 bases between. CDR3 in amino acids: CASSLGSRFNTEAFF. CDR3 DNA: TGTGCCAGCAGCTTAGGCAGTAGGTTTAACACTGAAGCTTTCTTT.

In this sample, this clonotype is medium-sized. The rearrangement joins TRBV6-1 to TRBJ1-1, with a tentative D call TRBD1 (5 bases). Germline CDR1 reads MNHNS; CDR2 reads SASEGT. The V and J ends lost 7 bases and 0 bases respectively, with 9 bases between them. The CDR3 length is 13 residues. CDR3 sequence: CASIWGLNTEAFF. In DNA, the CDR3 is TGTGCCAGCATTTGGGGGTTGAACACTGAAGCTTTCTTT.

The chain links TRBV12-3 or TRBV12-4 to TRBJ1-1, with 10 bases matching TRBD1. The CDR3 spans 15 residues. With 6 bases clipped from V and 6 bases from J, the junction kept 10 bases outside the gene matches. This chain's CDR3 is CASSRPGQGIPEAFF. The CDR3 DNA reads as TGTGCCAGCAGCCGACCGGGACAGGGGATTCCTGAAGCTTTCTTT.

The CDR3 DNA reads as TGTGCCAGCAGCTTGGGTTGGGGGACAGCCTATAGCAATCAGCCCCAGCATTTT. As protein: CASSLGWGTAYSNQPQHF. The chain joins TRBV5-6 to TRBJ1-5; TRBD1 aligns across 7 bases. This CDR3 spans 18 amino acids. Germline CDR1 SGHDT, CDR2 YYEEEE. J gave up 0 bases and V 0 bases, and 9 bases lay outside the gene matches.

V usage is TRBV11-3 and J usage is TRBJ2-2; TRBD1 matches 8 bases. The CDR3 spans 15 residues. Germline trimming cut 1 base from V and 8 bases from J; bases unmatched to any gene: 6. Germline values: CDR1 SGHNT, CDR2 YENEEA. CDR3 nucleotide sequence: TGTGCCAGCAGCTTAGCCCAGGGGGCAAAAGGGGAGCTGTTTTTT. It encodes CASSLAQGAKGELFF.

The J gene is TRBJ1-6, the V gene TRBV7-2; weak D call: TRBD1 (5 bases). Germline-derived CDR1 and CDR2 are SGHTA and FQGNSA. Trimming cost V 0 bases and J 7 bases, with 13 bases left between them. The CDR3 has 16 residues. The CDR3 coding sequence is TGTGCCAGCAGCTTAGCCATCGACAGATACAATTCACCCCTCCACTTT. Translation: CASSLAIDRYNSPLHF.

This rearrangement joins TRBV7-9 to TRBJ1-4; TRBD1 matches 9 bases. Germline V gene data show CDR1 as SEHNR and CDR2 as FQNEAQ (reference sequence). The CDR3 runs to 15 residues. V dropped 6 bases and J dropped 6; count of bases not matched to a gene: 8. The CDR3 bases are TGTGCCAGCAGAGCCCGGGACAGGGCAGATGAAAAACTGTTTTTT. Protein: CASRARDRADEKLFF.